The clone carrying this T cell receptor beta chain was seen repeatedly, ten times or more. This sample is part of a study of identical twins. TCRdb reprocessed the 5' RACE reads via MiXCR and lists one record per CDR3 protein. Counted here are about 250,000 distinct CDR3 sequences, over 12% occurring once; the ten biggest clones make up approximately 9.3%. The V gene's germline CDR1 is SGHAT and CDR2 FQNNGV. Trimming removed 1 base at V and 7 bases at J, with 14 bases between. The CDR3 loop spans 15 amino acids. The sample was memory (CD45RO+) T cells sorted from blood. This clonotype was sampled from a woman between 18 and 30 years old in good health. The chain has TRBV11-2 and TRBJ1-5; maybe TRBD1 (6 bases). The CDR3 spells CASSLAPGGSQPQHF. The CDR3 nucleotides are TGTGCCAGCAGCTTAGCGCCGGGGGGCTCACAGCCCCAGCATTTT.